The 2 T cell receptor beta chains presented below share a single source sample, sequenced in a study. TCRdb redid the calling of the RT-PCR reads with MiXCR, one entry per CDR3 protein. The sample includes about 680,000 distinct CDR3 sequences, approximately 15% seen only once; the top ten take roughly 3.6%. Input material: memory CD4+ T cells from blood. All receptors come from a female donor in good health, serving as a healthy control.

This clonotype was recorded many times. J is TRBJ1-4 and V is TRBV6-5; D is possibly TRBD1 (6 bases). V lost 5 bases, J lost 6 bases, and 13 bases lay in between. The CDR3 length is 14 residues. Germline lookup yields CDR1 MNHEY and CDR2 SVGAGI. The CDR3 DNA sequence: TGTGCCAGCAGTACAGGGTGGAAGGATGAAAAACTGTTTTTT. Translated: CASSTGWKDEKLFF.

This clonotype was detected only a few times. The V gene is TRBV5-1, the J gene TRBJ2-5, with a weak D call TRBD2 (5 bases). Germline V lookup: CDR1 SGHRS, CDR2 YFSETQ. Trimming pared 4 bases from V and 5 bases from J, leaving 12 bases between. This CDR3 contains 13 residues. The CDR3 DNA is TGCGCCAGCAGCCCCCCCCAGCGGGAGACCCAGTACTTC. It is translated as CASSPPQRETQYF.